The TCR beta chain under discussion was sequenced for a study of blood T cell repertoires in COVID-19. Study overall: In each case, the material was cDNA or gDNA derived from T cells, B-cell-depleted T cells, or PBMCs.

Per the authors' pipeline: Cell counts per sample came from amplifying reference gene primers. Sequencing used immunoSEQ multiplex PCR; TCRdb keeps in-frame clones, though not all of them. Clonal size and the V and J genes are those of that table, whereas D and trimming came from the DNA. The sample carries about 280,000 clones, approximately 86% recorded once. Germline values: CDR1 LNHDA, CDR2 SQIVND (reference sequence). Trimming removed 4 bases from V and 6 bases from J; junction bases left unmatched: 6. This CDR3 comprises 13 residues. The TCR was taken from a man aged 35-49 years with active or convalescent COVID-19. Sequenced input: peripheral blood. The rearrangement uses TRBV19 and TRBJ2-7; TRBD1 matches at 7 bases. The chain's CDR3 is CASSTGTAPEQYF. In DNA form, the CDR3 reads TGTGCCAGTAGTACAGGGACAGCCCCCGAGCAGTACTTC.